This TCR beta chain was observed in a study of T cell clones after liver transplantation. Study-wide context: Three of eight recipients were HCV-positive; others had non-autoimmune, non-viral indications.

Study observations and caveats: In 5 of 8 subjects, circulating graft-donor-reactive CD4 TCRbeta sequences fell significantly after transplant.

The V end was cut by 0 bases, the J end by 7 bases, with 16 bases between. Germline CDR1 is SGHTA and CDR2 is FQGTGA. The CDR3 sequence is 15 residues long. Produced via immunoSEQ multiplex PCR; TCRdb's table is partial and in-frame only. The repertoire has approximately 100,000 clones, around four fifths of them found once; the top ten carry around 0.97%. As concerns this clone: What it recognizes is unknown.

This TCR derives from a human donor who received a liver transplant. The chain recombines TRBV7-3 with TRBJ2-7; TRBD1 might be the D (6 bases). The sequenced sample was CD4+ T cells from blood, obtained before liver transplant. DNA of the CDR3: TGTGCCAGCAGCTTAACGGTCTCAGGGGCAGGGGAGCAGTACTTC. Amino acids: CASSLTVSGAGEQYF.